These T cell receptor beta chains were read from a single sample in a study of blood T cell repertoires in COVID-19. TCRdb keeps only in-frame clones here, not all; method: immunoSEQ multiplex PCR. The data show 65,000 to 90,000 clones, with 65% to 90% seen just once and about 6% held by the top ten. Input material: peripheral blood. The receptors were gathered from a woman aged 60-75 years with acute or convalescent COVID-19. Both conserved end residues are part of each CDR3. The D gene is left open where the match is weak. Clone size is shown for a subset of rows, as once, few, many or a class of expanded clone.

CDR3nt	CDR3aa	len	j_gene	d_gene	abundance	v_gene
TGCAGCGTGGCGACAGGGGGCGTTTACACTGAAGCTTTCTTT	CSVATGGVYTEAFF	14	TRBJ1-1	TRBD1	NA	TRBV29-1
TGTGCCACCAGCAGAGTGCCAGCGGGGGCATACAATGAGCAGTTCTTC	CATSRVPAGAYNEQFF	16	TRBJ2-1	TRBD2	NA	TRBV15
TGCGCCAGCAGCGGGGACAGCCTTTTGGAGCAGTTCTTC	CASSGDSLLEQFF	13	TRBJ2-1	TRBD1	NA	TRBV5-1
TGTGCCAGTAGTATAACAGGGGTCGGCACTGAAGCTTTCTTT	CASSITGVGTEAFF	14	TRBJ1-1	TRBD1	NA	TRBV19
TGTGCCAGCAGCACGGGACAGGGAAAAAATGAAAAACTGTTTTTT	CASSTGQGKNEKLFF	15	TRBJ1-4	TRBD1	NA	TRBV5-6
TGCGCCAGCAGCCAAGGGGTGGGACAGGGTGAAGCTTTCTTT	CASSQGVGQGEAFF	14	TRBJ1-1	TRBD1	NA	TRBV4-1
TGTGCCAGCTCGGGACTAAGCACAGATACGCAGTATTTT	CASSGLSTDTQYF	13	TRBJ2-3	TRBD2	NA	TRBV2
TGCAGCGTAGGGACAGGGGGTCTACTTGGCTACACCTTC	CSVGTGGLLGYTF	13	TRBJ1-2	TRBD1	NA	TRBV29-1
TGTGCCAGCAGCCCAGGGACAGGGGGCTGGGGCTACACCTTC	CASSPGTGGWGYTF	14	TRBJ1-2	TRBD1	NA	TRBV14
TGTGCCAGTACGGACAGGGCCCATGGCTACACCTTC	CASTDRAHGYTF	12	TRBJ1-2	TRBD1	NA	TRBV19
TGTGCCAGCAGCCAAGACAGACAGTCCTACGAGCAGTACTTC	CASSQDRQSYEQYF	14	TRBJ2-7	NA	NA	TRBV3-1/TRBV3-2
TGTGCCAGCAGGACCCAAGCCGGGGGGGTTGAAGAGCAGTACTTC	CASRTQAGGVEEQYF	15	TRBJ2-7	TRBD2	NA	TRBV6-5
TGTGCCTGGAGCCACCGCCGGGGTGGCTACACCTTC	CAWSHRRGGYTF	12	TRBJ1-2	NA	NA	TRBV30
TGTGCCAGCAGCTTGACAGGGGAGCATAATTCACCCCTCCACTTT	CASSLTGEHNSPLHF	15	TRBJ1-6	TRBD1	NA	TRBV6-5
TGTGCCAGCAGTGAAGCGTCCTGGGGAGGAAATCAGCCCCAGCATTTT	CASSEASWGGNQPQHF	16	TRBJ1-5	NA	NA	TRBV6-1
TGTGCCAGCAGCTTATATGGAGGCTGGCAGTATTTT	CASSLYGGWQYF	12	TRBJ2-3	NA	once	TRBV7-3
TGTGCCAGCAGCTCCGGACAGGGTACGGATACGCAGTATTTT	CASSSGQGTDTQYF	14	TRBJ2-3	TRBD1	NA	TRBV5-8
TGCAGCGTTGATATGACAGGGCTGGGAACTGAAGCTTTCTTT	CSVDMTGLGTEAFF	14	TRBJ1-1	TRBD1	NA	TRBV29-1
TGTGCCAGTAATACGGCGGATGGCTATGGCTACACCTTC	CASNTADGYGYTF	13	TRBJ1-2	NA	NA	TRBV19
TGTGCCATCAGTGAACCAGGGGATACCACAGATACGCAGTATTTT	CAISEPGDTTDTQYF	15	TRBJ2-3	NA	NA	TRBV10-3
TGTGCCAGCAGCGCAGGGGGCGCAGGGGGACAGCCCCAGCATTTT	CASSAGGAGGQPQHF	15	TRBJ1-5	TRBD1	NA	TRBV9
TGTGCCAGTAGTATTGGCCTTATGAACACTGAAGCTTTCTTT	CASSIGLMNTEAFF	14	TRBJ1-1	NA	NA	TRBV19
TGTGCCAGCAGCGTAGTCACTAGCGGTGGCACCGGGGAGCTGTTTTTT	CASSVVTSGGTGELFF	16	TRBJ2-2	TRBD2	NA	TRBV9
TGTGCCAGCAGCTCGGTGGTAGGGGGACCCCTCCGGGGCTACACCTTC	CASSSVVGGPLRGYTF	16	TRBJ1-2	NA	NA	TRBV7-6
TGCGCCAGCAGCCGGGACAGCCCTAACTATGGCTACACCTTC	CASSRDSPNYGYTF	14	TRBJ1-2	TRBD1	NA	TRBV5-1
TGTGCCAGCAGCTCCGGGACAGGTCAAGAGACCCAGTACTTC	CASSSGTGQETQYF	14	TRBJ2-5	TRBD1	NA	TRBV9
TGTGCCAGCAGCCAAGATCCACTAGCGGGGGGGCCGTCCCGGTCCTACGAGCAGTACTTC	CASSQDPLAGGPSRSYEQYF	20	TRBJ2-7	TRBD2	NA	TRBV3-1/TRBV3-2
TGTGCCAGCAGCCCCTCGGGGGGGACCTACAATGAGCAGTTCTTC	CASSPSGGTYNEQFF	15	TRBJ2-1	TRBD2	NA	TRBV3-1/TRBV3-2
TGTGCCAGTAACACGGGACAGGGACCTTATGGCTACACCTTC	CASNTGQGPYGYTF	14	TRBJ1-2	TRBD1	NA	TRBV19
TGCGCCAGCAGTGAACTAGCGGGGGGCCGGGGAACAGATACGCAGTATTTT	CASSELAGGRGTDTQYF	17	TRBJ2-3	TRBD2	NA	TRBV5-1
TGTGCCAGTAGTACCGGAGGGAATTCACCCCTCCACTTT	CASSTGGNSPLHF	13	TRBJ1-6	NA	NA	TRBV19
TGCGCCAGCAGCGTCCGATGGACAGGGGACACTGAAGCTTTCTTT	CASSVRWTGDTEAFF	15	TRBJ1-1	TRBD1	NA	TRBV5-1
TGTGCCAGCAGCTCGGACATCTCCTACAATGAGCAGTTCTTC	CASSSDISYNEQFF	14	TRBJ2-1	NA	NA	TRBV7-2
TGTGCCACCGGATCAGCTGGGGGGACAGGGGAGCTTCAGTACTTC	CATGSAGGTGELQYF	15	TRBJ2-7	TRBD1	NA	TRBV24-1
TGTGCCAGCAGCGTACCACGGAGGGACTCAGGCTACACCTTC	CASSVPRRDSGYTF	14	TRBJ1-2	NA	once	TRBV9
TGTGCCAGCATCACATCGGGACAGGGATACTACGAGCAGTACTTC	CASITSGQGYYEQYF	15	TRBJ2-7	TRBD1	NA	TRBV5-6
TGTGCCAGCAGGCAGGACAGGACGGGTACCGGGGAGCTGTTTTTT	CASRQDRTGTGELFF	15	TRBJ2-2	TRBD1	NA	TRBV6-5
TGTGCCAGCAGCTTATTGACTAGTGGGGAGCAGTACTTC	CASSLLTSGEQYF	13	TRBJ2-7	NA	NA	TRBV3-1/TRBV3-2
TGTGCCAGCAGTGAAGCGGGGCAGGGCCTCGAGACCCAGTACTTC	CASSEAGQGLETQYF	15	TRBJ2-5	NA	few	TRBV2
TGTGCCATCAGTGAGCAGGGGGACTATGGCTACACCTTC	CAISEQGDYGYTF	13	TRBJ1-2	TRBD1	NA	TRBV10-3
TGTGCCAGCAGCTTAGATATGGACAGCCTTTTAGTCACCCTCCACTTT	CASSLDMDSLLVTLHF	16	TRBJ1-6	NA	once	TRBV7-8
TGTGCCAGCAGGAGACGGGGCGGGGGGGACAATGAGCAGTTCTTC	CASRRRGGGDNEQFF	15	TRBJ2-1	TRBD2	NA	TRBV7-2
TGTGCCAGCAGCTTGGGCAGGGGGGACACTGAAGCTTTCTTT	CASSLGRGDTEAFF	14	TRBJ1-1	TRBD1	NA	TRBV5-4
TGTGCCAGCAGTCCCGGGACAGGGGCAAACATTCAGTACTTC	CASSPGTGANIQYF	14	TRBJ2-4	TRBD1	NA	TRBV27
TGCGCCAGCAGGGAGGGGCAAGAGTTCGGGGAGCTGTTTTTT	CASREGQEFGELFF	14	TRBJ2-2	NA	NA	TRBV5-1
TGTGCCAGCAGCCAAGTCCCGAGGCAGGGAAACACAGATACGCAGTATTTT	CASSQVPRQGNTDTQYF	17	TRBJ2-3	NA	NA	TRBV4-2
TGTGCCAGCAGTTACTCGACAGGCGAGAATGGCTACACCTTC	CASSYSTGENGYTF	14	TRBJ1-2	NA	many	TRBV6-5
TGTGCCAGCTCATCTGGACCGGGGGGGTTCGAGCAGTACTTC	CASSSGPGGFEQYF	14	TRBJ2-7	TRBD2	NA	TRBV18
TGTGCCAGCAGCGGGGGACAGGGTCGGGGCTATGGCTACACCTTC	CASSGGQGRGYGYTF	15	TRBJ1-2	TRBD1	NA	TRBV5-4
TGTGCCAGCAATACCCCAGGGGGAAACCTCTATGGCTACACCTTC	CASNTPGGNLYGYTF	15	TRBJ1-2	TRBD1	NA	TRBV2
TGTGCCAGTAGTAGAGCGGGGGGGAGAAGCACAGATACGCAGTATTTT	CASSRAGGRSTDTQYF	16	TRBJ2-3	TRBD2	NA	TRBV19
TGTGCCTGGACGAGGGGGATCGGGGGGCCTGCCAAAAACATTCAGTACTTC	CAWTRGIGGPAKNIQYF	17	TRBJ2-4	NA	NA	TRBV30
TGTGCCAGCAGCCAACTCGTGGGGCCCGGGGAGCTGTTTTTT	CASSQLVGPGELFF	14	TRBJ2-2	NA	NA	TRBV7-2
TGCGCCAGCAGCTTGGAGGGACAGGGGGCGAGTGGCTACACCTTC	CASSLEGQGASGYTF	15	TRBJ1-2	TRBD1	NA	TRBV5-1
TGCAGCGTCGGGGGGCGGACAGATACGCAGTATTTT	CSVGGRTDTQYF	12	TRBJ2-3	NA	once	TRBV29-1